These 16 T cell receptor beta chains originate from one sample sequenced in a study of regulatory T cells in long-lasting Graves disease. Sample time point: persistent/refractory GD, antithyroid drugs over 5 years with positive TRAb. The TCR library was prepared using RNA isolated from PBMCs. Building the TCR beta libraries relied on iRepertoire HTBI primers, and CDR3 regions underwent Arm-PCR. One entry per CDR3 protein results from TCRdb running MiXCR on the multiplex PCR reads. The sample records 360,000 or so distinct CDR3 sequences, 20% to 25% being singletons. Sequencing was performed on peripheral blood mononuclear cells (PBMCs), taken when the disease was refractory, from a patient treated with antithyroid drugs. These receptors all come from a woman aged 40 to 49 with Graves disease.

The rearrangement joins TRBV7-8 to TRBJ1-1; D unclear. Trimming pared 1 base from V and 11 bases from J, leaving 14 bases between. The germline CDR1 and CDR2 sequences are SGHVS and FQNEAQ. This CDR3 contains 13 residues. The CDR3 DNA follows: TGTGCCAGCAGCTTAGTCGGGCTGTTAGGGGCTTTCTTT. Translating it yields CASSLVGLLGAFF.

The chain combines TRBV5-1 with TRBJ2-7; D is uncertain. Germline values: CDR1 SGHRS, CDR2 YFSETQ. V was trimmed by 2 bases and J by 2 bases, leaving 11 bases between them. This CDR3 contains 14 residues. The CDR3 nucleotides read TGCGCCAGCAGCTTACACACCTCCGCCTACGAGCAGTACTTC. Its protein is CASSLHTSAYEQYF. Filled out from reference TRBV5-1 and TRBJ2-7, the complete variable domain reads KAGVTQTPRYLIKTRGQQVTLSCSPISGHRSVSWYQQTPGQGLQFLFEYFSETQRNKGNFPGRFSGRQFSNSRSEMNVSTLELGDSALYLCASSLHTSAYEQYFGPGTRLTVT.

The table lists this clonotype with many counts. This chain links TRBV2 with TRBJ1-5; D unclear. The germline CDR1 and CDR2 sequences are SNHLY and FYNNEI. CDR3 size: 15 residues. Trimming stripped 1 base from V and 0 bases from J, with 7 bases between. The CDR3 loop reads CASSEGTVSNQPQHF. CDR3 in DNA: TGTGCCAGCAGTGAAGGGACGGTTAGCAATCAGCCCCAGCATTTT.

The chain uses TRBV18 and TRBJ1-1; D is ambiguous. V was pared by 0 bases and J by 6 bases, with 8 bases between. This CDR3 contains 13 residues. The germline CDR1 and CDR2 sequences are KGHSH and LQKENI. The CDR3 DNA reads TGTGCCAGCTCACCACCCGTGGTCCCTGAAGCTTTCTTT. Residues: CASSPPVVPEAFF.

This clonotype came up many times. The rearrangement links TRBV2 to TRBJ1-4; 10 nucleotides align to TRBD1. J lost 7 bases, V lost 4 bases, and 6 bases had no gene match. Per germline, CDR1 SNHLY and CDR2 FYNNEI. The CDR3 consists of 15 residues. The CDR3 region is CASSGTGGPPEKLFF. The CDR3 bases are TGTGCCAGCAGTGGGACAGGGGGACCTCCTGAAAAACTGTTTTTT.

CDR3 in amino acids: CSAPGQGDTEAFF. The CDR3 DNA sequence: TGCAGTGCCCCGGGACAGGGGGACACTGAAGCTTTCTTT. The chain combines TRBV20-1 with TRBJ1-1, with 11 positions matching TRBD1. The CDR3 loop spans 13 amino acids. The germline CDR1 and CDR2 sequences are DFQATT and SNEGSKA (reference sequence). V lost 6 bases, J lost 3 bases, and 3 bases stayed unmatched.

This clonotype has at least ten counts. V usage is TRBV11-2 and J usage is TRBJ2-7, with 8 positions matching TRBD1. CDR3 length: 15 amino acids. Germline trimming cut 3 bases from V and 2 bases from J; bases unmatched to any gene: 6. Germline CDR1 reads SGHAT; CDR2 reads FQNNGV. This CDR3 reads CASSFLRQGPYEQYF. The CDR3 DNA sequence: TGTGCCAGCAGCTTCCTCCGACAGGGGCCCTACGAGCAGTACTTC.

As for this clonotype: One base away lies a much larger clone, so this may be a sequencing read error. V and J are TRBV11-2 and TRBJ1-1, with D possibly being TRBD1 (5 bases). The germline V gene has CDR1 SGHAT and CDR2 FQNNGV. The CDR3 runs to 13 residues. Here the CDR3 DNA reads TGTGCCGGCAGTTCCCTCAGGGTAGGTGAAGCTTTCTTT. It translates to CAGSSLRVGEAFF. The full variable domain, completed using reference TRBV11-2 and TRBJ1-1, is EAGVAQSPRYKIIEKRQSVAFWCNPISGHATLYWYQQILGQGPKLLIQFQNNGVVDDSQLPKDRFSAERLKGVDSTLKIQPAKLEDSAVYLCAGSSLRVGEAFFGQGTRLTVV.

This clonotype was seen many times. The CDR3 nucleotides are TGTGCCAGCACCCGGGGGGTCAGGGAGACCCAGTACTTC. Translated, it gives CASTRGVRETQYF. The chain is built from TRBV7-9 and TRBJ2-5; 7 positions agree with TRBD2. J lost 5 bases, V lost 7 bases, and 7 bases had no gene match. This CDR3 comprises 13 residues. Germline V gene lookup returns CDR1 SEHNR and CDR2 FQNEAQ (reference sequence).

This clonotype appeared a few times. V usage is TRBV29-1 and J usage is TRBJ2-5; 9 bases line up with TRBD1. CDR3 size: 12 residues. CDR1 is SQVTM and CDR2 is ANQGSEA in the germline V gene. Trimming took 5 bases from V and 4 from J; bases not matched to a gene: 2. The CDR3 sequence is CSVLGQGETQYF. DNA for the CDR3: TGCAGCGTTTTGGGACAGGGAGAGACCCAGTACTTC.

Ten or more counts support this clonotype. The chain's CDR3 is CASIPWGLYTEAFF. The CDR3 DNA reads TGTGCCAGCATTCCTTGGGGGCTATACACTGAAGCTTTCTTT. V is TRBV28 and J is TRBJ1-1; tentatively, D is TRBD1 (6 bases). V was cut by 7 bases and J by 3 bases, with 15 bases left in between. The CDR3 loop spans 14 amino acids. CDR1 MDHEN and CDR2 SYDVKM come from the germline V gene.

This clonotype was counted many times. The chain couples TRBV15 to TRBJ2-1, with no clear D. The CDR3 sequence is 13 residues long. The germline gives CDR1 LNHNV, CDR2 YYDKDF (reference sequence). Trimming stripped 0 bases from V and 12 bases from J, with 12 bases between. CDR3 sequence reads: CATSRDASRGQFF. The CDR3 nucleotides are TGTGCCACCAGCAGAGATGCCTCGAGAGGGCAGTTCTTC.

This clonotype has more than one count but fewer than ten. The V gene is TRBV24-1, the J gene TRBJ2-2, with 14 bases that match TRBD2. The CDR3 length is 18 residues. From germline, CDR1 is KGHDR and CDR2 SFDVKD. The V gene end was trimmed by 3 bases and the J gene end by 3 bases; junction bases not matched to a gene: 5. CDR3 amino acids: CATSDTTSGREYTGELFF. CDR3 nucleotides: TGTGCCACCAGTGATACGACTAGCGGGAGGGAATACACCGGGGAGCTGTTTTTT.

This clonotype appeared many times. This rearrangement joins TRBV24-1 to TRBJ2-2; 7 positions match TRBD1. The V gene's germline CDR1 is KGHDR and CDR2 SFDVKD. The CDR3 covers 16 residues. V shed 4 bases, J shed 5 bases, and the junction held 9 bases outside the gene matches. The CDR3 protein is CATSDPDRDLTGELFF. The CDR3 region has the DNA TGTGCCACCAGTGACCCCGACAGGGATTTGACCGGGGAGCTGTTTTTT.

This clonotype appeared many times. The chain carries TRBV5-6 and TRBJ2-5; D is uncertain. Per germline, CDR1 SGHDT and CDR2 YYEEEE. The CDR3 spans 14 residues. Trimming pared 0 bases from V and 1 base from J, leaving 7 bases between. For the CDR3, the DNA is TGTGCCAGCAGCTTGGAAGTAGGCCAAGAGACCCAGTACTTC. It codes for CASSLEVGQETQYF.

This clonotype was seen a few times. The chain is built from TRBV4-1 and TRBJ1-6, with TRBD1 identical over 8 bases. The CDR3 is made up of 15 amino acids. Per the germline V gene, CDR1 is MGHRA and CDR2 is YSYEKL. The V and J ends lost 1 base and 9 bases, in that order; junction bases with no gene match: 5. CDR3 residues: CASSQVDRATSPLHF. CDR3 DNA: TGCGCCAGCAGCCAAGTGGACAGGGCCACTTCACCCCTCCACTTT.